The 5 T cell receptor beta chains listed next were all sequenced from one sample in a study of early T cells in non-severe SARS-CoV-2 infection. TCRdb itself ran the 5' RACE reads through MiXCR, one entry per CDR3 protein. The sample includes under 60,000 distinct CDR3 sequences, under 8.5% of them seen just once. Input material: whole blood. Every receptor here comes from an adult who was a healthcare worker with PCR-confirmed SARS-CoV-2 infection or an uninfected control (not recorded which).

In its sample, this clonotype was seen many times. This chain connects TRBV4-1 to TRBJ2-2, with 11 bases identical to TRBD2. The CDR3 spans 17 residues. Germline trimming cut 2 bases from V and 7 bases from J; bases unmatched to any gene: 9. In germline, CDR1 is MGHRA, CDR2 YSYEKL. The CDR3 nucleotides are TGCGCCAGCAGCCAATTCCCCATAGCGGGGGGGAGCGGGGAGCTGTTTTTT. Amino acids: CASSQFPIAGGSGELFF.

This clonotype was observed a single time. This chain connects TRBV15 to TRBJ1-5; D gene uncertain. Germline V gene sequence: CDR1 LNHNV, CDR2 YYDKDF (reference sequence). Trimming took off 0 bases at V and 7 bases at J, with 13 bases between the two ends. The length of the CDR3 is 15 residues. Written as DNA, the CDR3 is TGTGCCACCAGCAGAGATAGACAATCCCGGCAGCCCCAGCATTTT. Protein sequence: CATSRDRQSRQPQHF.

The chain is built from TRBV2 and TRBJ2-5; no clear D. CDR3 length equals 13 residues. Germline CDR1 and CDR2: SNHLY and FYNNEI. Trimming pared 4 bases from V and 4 bases from J, leaving 10 bases between. The CDR3 loop is CASSVEPLETQYF. CDR3 nucleotides: TGTGCCAGCAGTGTTGAGCCATTAGAGACCCAGTACTTC.

V usage is TRBV12-3 or TRBV12-4 and J usage is TRBJ2-1; 11 positions agree with TRBD2. This CDR3 region has 16 residues. V gave up 10 bases and J gave up 0 bases; unmatched junction bases: 8. The DNA of the CDR3 is TGTGCCAAACTAGCGGGGGCCCTATACTCCTACAATGAGCAGTTCTTC. As protein: CAKLAGALYSYNEQFF.

This clonotype came up many times. This chain uses TRBV7-2 with TRBJ2-7; TRBD1 might be the D (6 bases). The ends were cut back, 5 bases at V and 5 bases at J, with 25 bases in the middle. CDR3 length equals 17 residues. Germline values: CDR1 SGHTA, CDR2 FQGNSA. The CDR3 is CASSTQRAFSGDHEQYF. The CDR3 DNA reads TGTGCCAGCAGCACCCAAAGGGCGTTCTCAGGGGACCACGAGCAGTACTTC.